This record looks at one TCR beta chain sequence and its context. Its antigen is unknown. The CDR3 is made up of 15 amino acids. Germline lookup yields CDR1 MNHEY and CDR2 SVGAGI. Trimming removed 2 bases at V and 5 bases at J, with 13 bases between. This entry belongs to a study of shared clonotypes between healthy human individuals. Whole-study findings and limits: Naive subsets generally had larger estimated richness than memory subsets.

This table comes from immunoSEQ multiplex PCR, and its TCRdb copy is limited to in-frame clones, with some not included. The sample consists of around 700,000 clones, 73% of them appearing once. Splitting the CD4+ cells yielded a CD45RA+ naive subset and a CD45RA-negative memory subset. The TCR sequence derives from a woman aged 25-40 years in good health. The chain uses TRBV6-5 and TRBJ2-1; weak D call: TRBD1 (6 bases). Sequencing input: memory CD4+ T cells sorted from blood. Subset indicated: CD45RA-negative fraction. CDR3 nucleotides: TGTGCCAGCAGTTACGTTACAGGGTGGCACAATGAGCAGTTCTTC. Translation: CASSYVTGWHNEQFF.